The rows below give T cell receptor beta chains drawn from one sample of a study of post-analysis software for immune sequencing data. MiXCR was run by TCRdb on the PCR reads, yielding one entry per CDR3 protein. The sample lists about 820,000 distinct CDR3 sequences, roughly 50% occurring once. Material for sequencing was blood. These receptor sequences come from a girl aged 10 to 17 with multiple sclerosis. Each CDR3 is given with its conserved first and last residue. The D gene is left open where the match is weak. Rows may omit the clone size; those that give it use once, few, many or a size class.

>.|few|TRBJ2-5|TRBV5-1
CASSYPISGPSETQYF
TGCGCCAGCAGCTACCCTATTAGCGGACCTTCAGAGACCCAGTACTTC
>.|.|TRBJ2-3|TRBV2
CASSFEGGPTDTQYF
TGTGCCAGCAGTTTCGAGGGAGGCCCCACAGATACGCAGTATTTT
>.|few|TRBJ2-3|TRBV7-2
CASSPRDTYTDTQYF
TGTGCCAGCAGCCCACGGGACACATACACAGATACGCAGTATTTT
>TRBD2|.|TRBJ2-1|TRBV20-1
CSARVAGSLYNEQFF
TGCAGTGCTAGAGTAGCGGGGTCTCTCTACAATGAGCAGTTCTTC
>TRBD1|.|TRBJ2-1|TRBV20-1
CSARGRDRGYNEQFF
TGCAGTGCTAGAGGCCGGGACAGAGGCTACAATGAGCAGTTCTTC
>TRBD1|.|TRBJ2-7|TRBV6-5
CASSDGDRGSYEQYF
TGTGCCAGCAGCGACGGGGACAGGGGCTCCTACGAGCAGTACTTC
>TRBD2|.|TRBJ2-4|TRBV9
CASSASGTGAKNIQYF
TGTGCCAGCAGTGCTAGCGGGACTGGGGCCAAAAACATTCAGTACTTC
>.|few|TRBJ2-7|TRBV7-2
CASSLDPPGSLGDYEQYF
TGTGCCAGCAGCTTAGATCCACCTGGATCACTAGGAGACTACGAGCAGTACTTC
>TRBD2|.|TRBJ2-1|TRBV20-1
CSALPLAGGSNEQFF
TGCAGTGCTCTGCCTCTAGCGGGAGGGAGCAATGAGCAGTTCTTC
>TRBD1|.|TRBJ2-1|TRBV13
CASSAYRGYNEQFF
TGTGCCAGCAGCGCATACAGGGGGTACAATGAGCAGTTCTTC
>.|.|TRBJ2-5|TRBV18
CASSTKDPNETQYF
TGTGCCAGCTCAACTAAAGATCCGAACGAGACCCAGTACTTC
>.|.|TRBJ1-2|TRBV29-1
CSALGDGYTF
TGCAGCGCCTTGGGGGATGGCTACACCTTC
>.|.|TRBJ1-2|TRBV2
CASIRLMNTEAFFGQRANYGYTF
.
>TRBD1|few|TRBJ2-5|TRBV5-1
CASSSGQQQETQYF
TGCGCCAGCAGCTCGGGACAGCAGCAAGAGACCCAGTACTTC
>.|few|TRBJ2-7|TRBV5-4
CASSHQWGDSYEQYF
TGTGCCAGCAGCCACCAATGGGGTGACTCCTACGAGCAGTACTTC
>TRBD1|once|TRBJ2-1|TRBV7-9
CASSPSPGQGRVGEQFF
TGTGCCAGCAGCCCAAGCCCCGGACAGGGGAGGGTCGGTGAGCAGTTCTTC
>TRBD2|few|TRBJ2-4|TRBV20-1
CSVTGLEVNIQYF
TGCAGTGTTACAGGACTAGAGGTGAACATTCAGTACTTC
>.|.|TRBJ2-7|TRBV7-2
CATSGASGTYEQYF
TGTGCCACCTCGGGGGCTAGCGGAACCTACGAGCAGTACTTC
>.|.|TRBJ2-4|TRBV7-2
CASSLSTSIRSKNIQYF
TGTGCCAGCAGCTTATCTACTAGCATCCGTTCCAAAAACATTCAGTACTTC
>.|few|TRBJ2-3|TRBV7-9
CASWRADTQYF
TGTGCCAGCTGGCGGGCAGATACGCAGTATTTT
>TRBD2|.|TRBJ2-7|TRBV20-1
CSAGIFRGDQYYEQYF
TGCAGTGCTGGCATCTTTCGGGGGGATCAATACTACGAGCAGTACTTC
>.|.|TRBJ2-4|TRBV7-9
CASSFSLSLAKNIQYF
TGTGCCAGCAGCTTTTCTCTGTCGCTAGCCAAAAACATTCAGTACTTC
>.|few|TRBJ2-5|TRBV7-9
CASSLVVETQYF
TGTGCCAGCAGCTTAGTCGTAGAGACCCAGTACTTC
>.|.|TRBJ1-6|TRBV25-1
CASTQRGSSPLHF
TGTGCCAGCACCCAAAGAGGATCCTCACCCCTCCACTTT
>TRBD2|few|TRBJ2-1|TRBV11-1
CASSQAGTSGNNEQFF
TGTGCCAGCAGCCAAGCAGGGACTAGCGGGAACAATGAGCAGTTCTTC
>TRBD2|few|TRBJ2-1|TRBV15
CATSRATSGRYNEQFF
TGTGCCACCAGCAGAGCGACTAGCGGCAGATACAATGAGCAGTTCTTC
>TRBD2|many|TRBJ2-7|TRBV5-5
CASSPTSGSYEQYF
TGTGCCAGCAGTCCCACTAGCGGATCCTACGAGCAGTACTTC
>TRBD1|few|TRBJ2-1|TRBV24-1
CATSDTRTGGYNEQFF
TGTGCCACCAGTGATACCAGGACAGGGGGCTACAATGAGCAGTTCTTC
>.|few|TRBJ2-1|TRBV9
CASSVELDPGEQFF
TGTGCCAGCAGCGTAGAATTAGACCCGGGTGAGCAGTTCTTC
>TRBD2|once|TRBJ2-1|TRBV3-1
CASSQERTRAGYEQFF
TGTGCCAGCAGCCAAGAAAGGACTAGAGCGGGGTATGAGCAGTTCTTC
>TRBD1|.|TRBJ2-3|TRBV20-1
CSARKTGDLTDTQYF
TGCAGTGCTAGAAAGACAGGGGACTTAACAGATACGCAGTATTTT
>.|.|TRBJ2-7|TRBV12-3/TRBV12-4
CASRRDLKRGEQYF
TGTGCCAGCAGACGCGACCTAAAAAGGGGCGAGCAGTACTTC
>TRBD1|.|TRBJ1-2|TRBV5-1
CASSVMTGWDGYTF
TGCGCCAGCAGCGTTATGACAGGGTGGGATGGCTACACCTTC
>.|few|TRBJ2-7|TRBV12-3/TRBV12-4
CASSLFGVYEQYF
TGTGCCAGCAGTCTATTCGGGGTTTACGAGCAGTACTTC
>.|.|TRBJ2-7|TRBV25-1
CASSDSRQAPGYEQYF
TGTGCCAGCAGTGACAGTCGTCAGGCCCCTGGGTACGAGCAGTACTTC
>.|.|TRBJ2-1|TRBV9
CASSVGGGSSYNEQFF
TGTGCCAGCAGCGTCGGAGGGGGCAGCTCCTACAATGAGCAGTTCTTC
>TRBD1|.|TRBJ2-1|TRBV6-6
CASSYSLEGGLSEQFF
TGTGCCAGCAGTTACTCCTTGGAAGGGGGCCTCAGTGAGCAGTTCTTC
>TRBD2|.|TRBJ2-7|TRBV3-1
CASSQGLLAGGEQYF
TGTGCCAGCAGCCAAGGTCTCCTAGCGGGAGGCGAGCAGTACTTC
>.|.|TRBJ2-7|TRBV27
CASSPRGITLYEQYF
TGTGCCAGCAGTCCTAGAGGGATCACCCTCTACGAGCAGTACTTC
>TRBD2|.|TRBJ2-1|TRBV4-1
CASSQDRRTSFPEQFF
TGCGCCAGCAGCCAAGATCGACGGACTAGCTTCCCTGAGCAGTTCTTC
>TRBD2|.|TRBJ2-5|TRBV4-2
CASSPLTSGPVQETQYF
TGTGCCAGCAGCCCCCTGACTAGCGGACCGGTCCAAGAGACCCAGTACTTC
>.|.|TRBJ2-5|TRBV4-1
CASSQPTVKETQYF
TGCGCCAGCAGCCAACCGACAGTGAAAGAGACCCAGTACTTC
>TRBD1|few|TRBJ2-5|TRBV5-1
CASGRDRHQETQYF
TGCGCCAGCGGAAGGGACAGACACCAAGAGACCCAGTACTTC
>TRBD1|.|TRBJ2-3|TRBV5-1
CASSQGQGAVTQYF
TGCGCCAGCAGCCAGGGACAGGGCGCGGTAACGCAGTATTTT
>.|once|TRBJ1-1|TRBV12-5
CASGHEKAFF
TGTGCTAGTGGGCACGAGAAGGCTTTCTTT
>.|.|TRBJ1-2|TRBV14
CASSQDPLNRGGYTF
TGTGCCAGCAGCCAAGACCCACTCAACCGGGGAGGCTACACCTTC
>.|.|TRBJ2-3|TRBV20-1
CSARDGTGPSTDTQYF
TGCAGTGCTAGAGATGGGACTGGACCTAGCACAGATACGCAGTATTTT
>.|.|TRBJ2-5|TRBV12-3/TRBV12-4
CASSLALANILRGETQYF
TGTGCCAGCAGTTTAGCCCTGGCCAACATCCTAAGGGGGGAGACCCAGTACTTC
>.|.|TRBJ1-5|TRBV29-1
CSVVWGSSNQPQHF
TGCAGCGTTGTTTGGGGCAGTAGCAATCAGCCCCAGCATTTT
>.|.|TRBJ2-1|TRBV7-2
CASSPRGAREQFF
TGTGCCAGCAGCCCCAGGGGGGCGCGGGAGCAGTTCTTC
>.|.|TRBJ2-7|TRBV7-9
CASSFTNSYSYEQYF
TGTGCCAGCAGCTTCACGAACAGCTACTCCTACGAGCAGTACTTC
>TRBD1|.|TRBJ2-3|TRBV7-3
CASSLGGRGRADTQYF
TGTGCCAGCAGCTTAGGTGGCAGGGGGCGCGCAGATACGCAGTATTTT
>.|few|TRBJ1-2|TRBV5-1
CASSQDARNYGYTF
TGTGCCAGCAGCCAGGACGCCCGGAACTATGGCTACACCTTC